These T cell receptor beta chains were read from a single sample in a study of T cells in Graves' hyperthyroidism and ophthalmopathy. TCRdb used MiXCR to reprocess the multiplex PCR reads, holding one entry per CDR3 protein. The sample holds 600,000 to 700,000 distinct CDR3 sequences, 45% seen once. Material: peripheral blood or thyroid tissue (not recorded which). The receptors were sampled from an adult man with Graves' disease, either hyperthyroidism or ophthalmopathy (not recorded which). Both conserved end residues are part of each CDR3. Each record gives: V gene, clone size, D gene, J gene, CDR3 DNA, CDR3 protein. The D gene is left open where the match is weak. Not all rows give a size; the values are once, few, many and, for expanded clones, a class.

>TRBV9|.|.|TRBJ1-4
TGTGCCAGCAGCCAGCTTGGGGGTGAAAAACTGTTTTTT
CASSQLGGEKLFF
>TRBV6-5|.|.|TRBJ1-4
TGTGCCAGCAAAACGAATGAAAAACTGTTTTTT
CASKTNEKLFF
>TRBV7-6|.|.|TRBJ2-7
TGTGCCAGCAGCGAACTCGGACCCGGTCGCCAGTACTTC
CASSELGPGRQYF
>TRBV19|.|.|TRBJ1-2
TGTGCCAGCAGCTACGGCCGGGGAGGCTACACCTTC
CASSYGRGGYTF
>TRBV7-9|few|TRBD1|TRBJ1-4
TGTGCCAGCAGCCTCGACAGGGGAGGTGAAACTAATGAAAAACTGTTTTTT
CASSLDRGGETNEKLFF
>TRBV7-3|.|.|TRBJ2-5
TGTGCCAGCAGCTTAGCCGGGACCCAAGAGACCCAGTACTTC
CASSLAGTQETQYF
>TRBV20-1|.|.|TRBJ1-5
TGCAGTGCCCCGTCTATGCTAAAGGGCAATCAGCCCCAGCATTTT
CSAPSMLKGNQPQHF
>TRBV19|.|.|TRBJ2-7
TGTGCCAGTACTCAAACCGGACTGCCCTACGAGCAGTACTTC
CASTQTGLPYEQYF
>TRBV7-9|.|.|TRBJ2-6
TGTGCCAGCAGCCAAGCCGGTGGGGCCAACGTCCAGACTTTC
CASSQAGGANVQTF
>TRBV4-2|.|TRBD1|TRBJ2-5
TGTGCCAGCAGCCCCGGGACAGGGGGTGGTCGGACCCAGTACTTC
CASSPGTGGGRTQYF
>TRBV5-5|.|.|TRBJ1-4
TGTGCCAGCAGCCACAGGGAATCAACTAATGAAAAACTGTTTTTT
CASSHRESTNEKLFF
>TRBV5-1|few|TRBD2|TRBJ2-7
TGTGCCAGCAGCTCGGGACTAGTCTACGAGCAGTACTTC
CASSSGLVYEQYF
>TRBV9|many|TRBD2|TRBJ2-2
TGTGCCAGCAGCGAGACTAGCGGGGTCACCGGGGAGCTGTTTTTT
CASSETSGVTGELFF
>TRBV7-3|once|TRBD2|TRBJ2-7
TGTGCCAGCAGCTTAGATGTGTGGTTAGCGGGAGGGTACGAGCAGTACTTC
CASSLDVWLAGGYEQYF
>TRBV7-9|.|.|TRBJ2-2
TGTGCCAGCAGCGACCCAATGAACACCGGGGAGCTGTTTTTT
CASSDPMNTGELFF
>TRBV5-1|.|.|TRBJ1-4
TGCGCCAGCAGCTCGGGTGGACGGACTAATGAAAAACTGTTTTTT
CASSSGGRTNEKLFF
>TRBV7-2|many|.|TRBJ1-1
TGTGCCAGCAGCTTTCGCAGACTGAACACTGAAGCTTTCTTT
CASSFRRLNTEAFF
>TRBV4-2|.|TRBD1|TRBJ2-7
TGTGCCAGCAGCCAATATAACCGGGACAGGTACGAGCAGTACTTC
CASSQYNRDRYEQYF
>TRBV29-1|.|.|TRBJ2-1
TGCAGCGTTGAAGTACAGCACAATGAGCAGTTCTTC
CSVEVQHNEQFF
>TRBV19|.|.|TRBJ2-5
TGTGCCAGTAGTATCGTAACCAGGGGTTTAGGGGAGACCCAGTACTTC
CASSIVTRGLGETQYF
>TRBV6-5|.|.|TRBJ2-5
TGTGCCAGCAGTTACTCAGCCGGTGAGACCCAGTACTTC
CASSYSAGETQYF
>TRBV10-2|many|TRBD1|TRBJ1-5
TGCGCCAGCAGTGAGTCAGGGGGCCGGCAGCCCCAGCATTTT
CASSESGGRQPQHF
>TRBV20-1|many|.|TRBJ1-5
TGCAGTGCTACTGGCAGGGGAGGTGGTCAGCCCCAGCATTTT
CSATGRGGGQPQHF
>TRBV5-8|many|.|TRBJ1-4
TGTGCCAGCACTCCGGGGCCGAATGAAAAACTGTTTTTT
CASTPGPNEKLFF
>TRBV10-3|.|.|TRBJ1-1
TGTGCCAGCAGCATCAGGGGATTGGACGCTGAAGCTTTCTTT
CASSIRGLDAEAFF
>TRBV15|.|TRBD1|TRBJ1-4
TGTGCCACCAGGAGGGGACAGGGCTGGCCGGCAGGGGAAAAACTGTTTTTT
CATRRGQGWPAGEKLFF
>TRBV6-6|.|.|TRBJ2-5
TGTGCCAGCAGCCCAGTAGGGGGAGGGCAGGAGACCCAGTACTTC
CASSPVGGGQETQYF
>TRBV19|.|TRBD1|TRBJ1-1
TGTGCCAGTAGTTCCCGGGACAGTGGTTTTAACACTGAAGCTTTCTTT
CASSSRDSGFNTEAFF
>TRBV25-1|many|.|TRBJ2-5
TGTGCCAGCAGTGGGTCAGGGCCCTCGGGGACCCAGTACTTC
CASSGSGPSGTQYF
>TRBV24-1|many|.|TRBJ2-5
TGTGCCACCAGTGATCCACAGGGATCGGAGACCCAGTACTTC
CATSDPQGSETQYF
>TRBV15|many|TRBD1|TRBJ1-1
TGTGCCACCAGCGTGACAGGGACCACTGAAGCTTTCTTT
CATSVTGTTEAFF
>TRBV12-3/TRBV12-4|few|TRBD1|TRBJ1-2
TGTGCCAGCAGTTGGCAGGGGGTTCTCTATGGCTACACCTTC
CASSWQGVLYGYTF
>TRBV5-8|few|.|TRBJ1-1
TGTGCCAGCAGCTTAGTCGTGGTGTGGGGGAGGCCTGAAGCTTTCTTT
CASSLVVVWGRPEAFF
>TRBV7-9|few|TRBD1|TRBJ1-2
TGTGCCAGCAGCTTCAGGGGGCCAAACTATGGCTACACCTTC
CASSFRGPNYGYTF
>TRBV24-1|many|TRBD2|TRBJ2-5
TGTGCCACCAGTGCCGGTTGGGGGGGGCAAGAGACCCAGTACTTC
CATSAGWGGQETQYF
>TRBV7-9|.|.|TRBJ2-5
TGTGCCAGCAGCTTAGGGCCCCGTAGTCAGCCCCAGTACTTC
CASSLGPRSQPQYF
>TRBV24-1|many|.|TRBJ1-1
TGTGCCACCAGTGATTTAGGGATGGACACTGAAGCTTTCTTT
CATSDLGMDTEAFF
>TRBV7-9|few|.|TRBJ1-5
TGTGCCAGCAGCGTGGGAGGTAAGGAGCCCCAGCATTTT
CASSVGGKEPQHF
>TRBV20-1|many|.|TRBJ2-7
TGCAGTGCTAGACCCGTAACTAGTGGGCACGAGCAGTACTTC
CSARPVTSGHEQYF
>TRBV7-4|.|TRBD2|TRBJ2-7
TGTGCCAGCAGCTTAGGGCCTAGCGGGGCCTACGAGCAGTACTTC
CASSLGPSGAYEQYF
>TRBV25-1|many|.|TRBJ1-2
TGTGCCAGCAGTGACCTTACGGGGTTCTATGGCTACACCTTC
CASSDLTGFYGYTF